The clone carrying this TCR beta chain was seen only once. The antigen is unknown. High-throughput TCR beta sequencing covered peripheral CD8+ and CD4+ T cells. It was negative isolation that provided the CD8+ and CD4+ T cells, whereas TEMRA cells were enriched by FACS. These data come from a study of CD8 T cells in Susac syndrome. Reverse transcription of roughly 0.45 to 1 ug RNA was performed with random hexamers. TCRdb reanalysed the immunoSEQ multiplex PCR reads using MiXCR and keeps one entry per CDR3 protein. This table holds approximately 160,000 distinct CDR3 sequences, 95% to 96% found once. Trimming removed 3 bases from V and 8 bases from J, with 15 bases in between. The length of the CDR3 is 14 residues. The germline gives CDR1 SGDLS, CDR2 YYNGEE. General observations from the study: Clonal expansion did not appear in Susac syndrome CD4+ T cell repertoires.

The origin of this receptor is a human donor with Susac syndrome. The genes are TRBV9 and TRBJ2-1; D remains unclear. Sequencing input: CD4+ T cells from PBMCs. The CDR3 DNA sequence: TGTGCCAGCAGCGCCATTGGTCTAGTCCATGAGCAGTTCTTC. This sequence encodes CASSAIGLVHEQFF.